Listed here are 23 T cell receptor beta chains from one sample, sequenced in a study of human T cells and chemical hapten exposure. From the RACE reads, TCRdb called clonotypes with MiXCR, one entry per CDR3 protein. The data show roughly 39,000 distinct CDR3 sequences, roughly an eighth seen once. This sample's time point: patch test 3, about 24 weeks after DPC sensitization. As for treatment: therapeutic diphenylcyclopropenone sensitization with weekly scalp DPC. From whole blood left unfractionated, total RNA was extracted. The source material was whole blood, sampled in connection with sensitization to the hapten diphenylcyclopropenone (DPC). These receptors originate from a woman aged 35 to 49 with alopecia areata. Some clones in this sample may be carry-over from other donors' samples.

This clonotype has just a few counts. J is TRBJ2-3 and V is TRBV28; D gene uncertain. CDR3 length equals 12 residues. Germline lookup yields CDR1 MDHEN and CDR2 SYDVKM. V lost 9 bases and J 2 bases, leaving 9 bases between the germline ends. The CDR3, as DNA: TGTGCCAGAGAGTTGTTCACAGATACGCAGTATTTT. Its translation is CARELFTDTQYF.

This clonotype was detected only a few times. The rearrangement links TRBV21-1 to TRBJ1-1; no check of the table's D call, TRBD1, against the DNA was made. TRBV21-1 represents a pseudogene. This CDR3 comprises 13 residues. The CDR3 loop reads CASSKQGGQGSFF. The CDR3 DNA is TGTGCCAGCAGCAAACAAGGGGGACAGGGTTCTTTCTTT.

This CDR3 is CASSPLDGSYGYTF. The CDR3 bases are TGCGCCAGCAGCCCCTTGGACGGATCCTATGGCTACACCTTC. The chain recombines TRBV4-1 with TRBJ1-2; D is ambiguous. The CDR3 length is 14 residues. Deletions cut 4 bases from V and 4 bases from J, with 13 bases between. Per germline, CDR1 MGHRA and CDR2 YSYEKL.

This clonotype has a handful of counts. The DNA for the CDR3 is TGTGCCAGCAGTCGAACAACCGGGACACCTAACTCCTACGAGCAGTACTTC. As protein: CASSRTTGTPNSYEQYF. The rearrangement joins TRBV5-5 to TRBJ2-7, with a possible D match to TRBD1 (6 bases). Germline CDR1 reads SGHKS; CDR2 reads YYEKEE (reference sequence). This CDR3 has 17 amino acids. The V gene lost 5 bases and the J gene lost 0 bases, with 21 bases spanning the gap.

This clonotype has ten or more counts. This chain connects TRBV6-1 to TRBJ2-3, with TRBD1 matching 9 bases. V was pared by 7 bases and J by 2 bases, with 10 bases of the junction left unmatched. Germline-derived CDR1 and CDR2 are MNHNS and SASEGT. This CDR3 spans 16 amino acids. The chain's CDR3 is CASKDRGLNLTDTQYF. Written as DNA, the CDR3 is TGTGCCAGCAAGGACAGGGGACTAAACCTCACAGATACGCAGTATTTT.

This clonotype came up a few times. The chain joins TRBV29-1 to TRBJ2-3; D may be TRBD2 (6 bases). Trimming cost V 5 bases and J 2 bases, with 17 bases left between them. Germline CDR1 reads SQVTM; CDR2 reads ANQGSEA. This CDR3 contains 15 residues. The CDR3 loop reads CSVSTLAAPTDTQYF. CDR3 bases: TGCAGCGTTTCAACCTTAGCGGCCCCCACAGATACGCAGTATTTT.

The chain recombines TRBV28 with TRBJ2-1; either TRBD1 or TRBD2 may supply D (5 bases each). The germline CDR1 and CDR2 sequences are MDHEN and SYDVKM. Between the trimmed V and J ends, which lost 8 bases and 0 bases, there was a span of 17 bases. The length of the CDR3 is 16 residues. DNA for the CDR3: TGTGCCAGCCCGTCAGGGACGGAGAACTCCTACAATGAGCAGTTCTTC. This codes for CASPSGTENSYNEQFF.

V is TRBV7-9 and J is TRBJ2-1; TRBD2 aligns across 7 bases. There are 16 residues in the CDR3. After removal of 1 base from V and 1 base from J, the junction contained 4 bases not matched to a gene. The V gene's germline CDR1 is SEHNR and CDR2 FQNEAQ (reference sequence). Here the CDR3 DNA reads TGTGCCAGCAGCTTAGTGGCGGGAGCGTCCTACAATGAGCAGTTCTTC. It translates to CASSLVAGASYNEQFF.

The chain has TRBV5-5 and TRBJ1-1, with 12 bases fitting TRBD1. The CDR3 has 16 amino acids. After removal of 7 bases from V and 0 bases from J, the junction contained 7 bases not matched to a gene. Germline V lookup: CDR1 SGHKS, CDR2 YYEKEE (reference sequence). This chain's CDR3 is CASARGQGAMNTEAFF. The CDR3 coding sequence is TGTGCCAGCGCGAGGGGACAGGGGGCGATGAACACTGAAGCTTTCTTT.

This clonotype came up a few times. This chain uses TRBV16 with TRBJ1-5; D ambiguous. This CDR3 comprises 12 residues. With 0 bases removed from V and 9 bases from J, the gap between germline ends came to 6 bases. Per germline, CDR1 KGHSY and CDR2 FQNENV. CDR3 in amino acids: CASSQSGRPQHF. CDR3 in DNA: TGTGCCAGCAGCCAATCCGGGCGGCCCCAGCATTTT.

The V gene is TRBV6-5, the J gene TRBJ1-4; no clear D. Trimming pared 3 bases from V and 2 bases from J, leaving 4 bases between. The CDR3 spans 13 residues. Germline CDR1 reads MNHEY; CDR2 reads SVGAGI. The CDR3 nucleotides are TGTGCCAGCAGTTATATGACTAATGAAAAACTGTTTTTT. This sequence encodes CASSYMTNEKLFF.

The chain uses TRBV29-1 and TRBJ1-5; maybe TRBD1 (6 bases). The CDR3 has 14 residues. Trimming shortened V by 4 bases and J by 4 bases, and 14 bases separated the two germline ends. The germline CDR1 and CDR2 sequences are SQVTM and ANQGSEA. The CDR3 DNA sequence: TGCAGCGTTGTATTCGGGACACAAAATCAGCCCCAGCATTTT. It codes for CSVVFGTQNQPQHF.

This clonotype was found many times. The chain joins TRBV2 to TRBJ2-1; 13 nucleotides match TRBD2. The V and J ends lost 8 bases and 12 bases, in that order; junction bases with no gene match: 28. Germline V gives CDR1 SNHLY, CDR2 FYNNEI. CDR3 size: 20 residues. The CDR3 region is CASPSRAGLAGLGSAVAQFF. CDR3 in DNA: TGTGCCAGCCCGAGTAGGGCGGGACTAGCGGGATTGGGCTCTGCGGTTGCGCAGTTCTTC.

CDR3 nucleotides: TGTGCCAGCGGGACTGCTGACACAGATACGCAGTATTTT. This gives the protein CASGTADTDTQYF. The chain carries TRBV28 and TRBJ2-3, with D perhaps matching TRBD2 (6 bases). The CDR3 covers 13 residues. CDR1 is MDHEN, CDR2 SYDVKM, per germline. Trimming removed 8 bases from V and 2 bases from J, with 11 bases in between.

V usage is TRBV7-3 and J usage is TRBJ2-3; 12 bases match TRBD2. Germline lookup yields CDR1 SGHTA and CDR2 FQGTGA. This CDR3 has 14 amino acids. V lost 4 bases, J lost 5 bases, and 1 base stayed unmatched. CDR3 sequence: CASSWGLAGDTQYF. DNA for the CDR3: TGTGCCAGCAGCTGGGGACTAGCGGGAGATACGCAGTATTTT.

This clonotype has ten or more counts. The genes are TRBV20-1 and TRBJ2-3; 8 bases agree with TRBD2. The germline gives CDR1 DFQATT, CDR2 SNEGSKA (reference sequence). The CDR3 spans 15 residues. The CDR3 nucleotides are TGCAGCCCCACCCCTCAGCGGGGGAGGACAGATACGCAGTATTTT. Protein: CSPTPQRGRTDTQYF.

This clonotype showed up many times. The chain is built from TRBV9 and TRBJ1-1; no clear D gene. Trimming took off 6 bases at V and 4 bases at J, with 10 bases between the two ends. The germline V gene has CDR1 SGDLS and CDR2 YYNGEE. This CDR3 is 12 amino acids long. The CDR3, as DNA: TGTGCCAGCAAGGGAAGCGGCACTGAAGCTTTCTTT. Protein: CASKGSGTEAFF.

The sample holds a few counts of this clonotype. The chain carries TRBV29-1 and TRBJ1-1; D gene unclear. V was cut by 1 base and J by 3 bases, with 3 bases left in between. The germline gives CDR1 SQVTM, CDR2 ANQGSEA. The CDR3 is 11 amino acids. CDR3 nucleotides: TGCAGCGTTGAAGCATACACTGAAGCTTTCTTT. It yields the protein CSVEAYTEAFF.

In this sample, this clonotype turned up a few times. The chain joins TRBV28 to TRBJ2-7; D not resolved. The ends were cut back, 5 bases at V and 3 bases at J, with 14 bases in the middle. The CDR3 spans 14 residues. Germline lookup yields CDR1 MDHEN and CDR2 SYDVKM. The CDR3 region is CASSPPMAHYEQYF. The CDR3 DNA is TGTGCCAGCAGTCCCCCTATGGCCCACTACGAGCAGTACTTC.

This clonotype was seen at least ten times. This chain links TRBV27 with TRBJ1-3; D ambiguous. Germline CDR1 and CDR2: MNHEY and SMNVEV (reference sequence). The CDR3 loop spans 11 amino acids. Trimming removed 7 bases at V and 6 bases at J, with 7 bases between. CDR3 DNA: TGTGCCAGCACCTGGGAAAACACCATATATTTT. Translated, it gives CASTWENTIYF.

In DNA form, the CDR3 reads TGCAGCGTCCCGGACACGAACTATGGCTACACCTTC. Translation gives CSVPDTNYGYTF. This chain joins TRBV29-1 and TRBJ1-2, with a weak D call TRBD1 (5 bases). V shed 6 bases and J shed 2 bases, with 10 bases lying between them. CDR3 size: 12 residues. Looked up from germline, CDR1 is SQVTM and CDR2 is ANQGSEA.

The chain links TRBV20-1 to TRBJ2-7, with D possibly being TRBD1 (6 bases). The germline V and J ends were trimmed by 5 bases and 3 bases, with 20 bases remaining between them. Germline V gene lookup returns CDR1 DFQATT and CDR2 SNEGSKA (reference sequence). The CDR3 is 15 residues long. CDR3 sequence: CSAPPVETGGYEQYF. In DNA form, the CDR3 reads TGCAGTGCTCCACCCGTAGAGACAGGTGGCTACGAGCAGTACTTC.

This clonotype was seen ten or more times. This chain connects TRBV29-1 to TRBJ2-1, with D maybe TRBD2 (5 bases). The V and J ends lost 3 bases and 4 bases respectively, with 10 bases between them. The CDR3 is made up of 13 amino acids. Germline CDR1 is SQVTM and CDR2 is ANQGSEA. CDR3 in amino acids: CSVDLLAYNEQFF. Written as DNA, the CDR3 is TGCAGCGTTGATCTCCTAGCTTACAATGAGCAGTTCTTC.